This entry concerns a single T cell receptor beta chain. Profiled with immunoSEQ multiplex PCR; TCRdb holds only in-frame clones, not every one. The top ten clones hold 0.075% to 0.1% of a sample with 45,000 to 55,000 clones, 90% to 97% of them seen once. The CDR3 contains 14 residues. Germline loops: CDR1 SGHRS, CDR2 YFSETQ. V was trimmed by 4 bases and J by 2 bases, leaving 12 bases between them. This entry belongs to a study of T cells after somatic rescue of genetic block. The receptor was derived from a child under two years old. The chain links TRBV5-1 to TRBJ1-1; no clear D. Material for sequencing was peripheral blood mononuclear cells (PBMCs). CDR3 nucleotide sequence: TGCGCCAGCAGCCCCGGAGTTCCAAACACTGAAGCTTTCTTT. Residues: CASSPGVPNTEAFF.